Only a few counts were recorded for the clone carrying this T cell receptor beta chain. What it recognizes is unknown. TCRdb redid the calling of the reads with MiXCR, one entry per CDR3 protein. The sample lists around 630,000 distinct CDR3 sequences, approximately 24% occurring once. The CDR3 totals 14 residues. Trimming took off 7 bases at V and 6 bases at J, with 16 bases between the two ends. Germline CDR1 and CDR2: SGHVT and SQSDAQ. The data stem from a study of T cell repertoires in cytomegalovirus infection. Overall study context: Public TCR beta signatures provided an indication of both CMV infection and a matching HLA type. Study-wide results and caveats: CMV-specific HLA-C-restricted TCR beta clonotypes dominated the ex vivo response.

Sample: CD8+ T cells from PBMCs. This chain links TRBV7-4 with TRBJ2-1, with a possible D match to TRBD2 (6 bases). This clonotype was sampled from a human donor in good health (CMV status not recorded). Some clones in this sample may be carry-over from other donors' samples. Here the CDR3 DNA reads TGTGCCAGCAACCAAAACGGGAGTCCCAATGAGCAGTTCTTC. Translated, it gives CASNQNGSPNEQFF.